This T cell receptor beta chain emerged from a study of shared clonotypes between healthy human individuals. Study summary: Three plates were used per donor for CD4 naive, three for CD4 memory, two for CD8 naive and one for CD8 memory.

On this clone itself: Its matching antigen is unknown.

V lost 8 bases to trimming and J lost 5 bases; unmatched junction nucleotides: 17. The CDR3 covers 16 residues. Germline values: CDR1 MNHNY, CDR2 SVGAGI (reference sequence). Study results and limitations: The sharing of 4% to 5.5% of naive CD4 clonotypes was seen across a handful of donors.

Genomic DNA belonging to each subset was distributed in equal measure over several immunoSEQ plates. Repertoires were generated with immunoSEQ multiplex PCR, while TCRdb's copy carries only in-frame clones and drops some. The sample lists approximately 2,200,000 clones; just over 90% were seen once. It was CD45RO-negative cells, positively selected for CCR7, that made up naive CD8 cells, with terminally differentiated effector memory CD45RA+ cells excluded. The sequenced sample consisted of naive CD8+ T cells from PBMCs. V is TRBV6-6 and J is TRBJ2-7; TRBD2 matches 8 bases. This clonotype was sampled from a man aged 18 to 29 in good health. Some clones in this sample may be carry-over from other donors' samples. The CDR3 DNA reads as TGTGCCAGCGCATCCGACCGTTGGCGGGAGGCGGACGAGCAGTACTTC. Protein: CASASDRWREADEQYF.